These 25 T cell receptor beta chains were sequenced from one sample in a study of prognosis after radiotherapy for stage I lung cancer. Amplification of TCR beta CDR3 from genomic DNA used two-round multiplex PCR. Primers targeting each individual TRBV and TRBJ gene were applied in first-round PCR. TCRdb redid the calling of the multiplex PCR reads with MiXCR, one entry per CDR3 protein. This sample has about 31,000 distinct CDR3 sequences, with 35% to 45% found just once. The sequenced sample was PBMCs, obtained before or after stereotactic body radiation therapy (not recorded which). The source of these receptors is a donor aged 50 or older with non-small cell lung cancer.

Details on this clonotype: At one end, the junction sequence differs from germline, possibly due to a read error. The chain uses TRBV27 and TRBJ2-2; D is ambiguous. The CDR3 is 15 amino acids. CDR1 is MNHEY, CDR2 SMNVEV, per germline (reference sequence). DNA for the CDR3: TGTGCCATCAGTTTATGGTTCGTACAGACCGGGGAGCTGTTTTTT. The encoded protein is CAISLWFVQTGELFF.

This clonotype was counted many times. The CDR3 reads CAWSEFNTEAFF. The CDR3, as DNA: TGTGCCTGGAGTGAATTTAACACTGAAGCTTTCTTT. This sequence joins TRBV30 and TRBJ1-1, with D unresolved. CDR3 length: 12 residues. The V end was cut by 1 base, the J end by 2 bases, with 5 bases between. In germline, CDR1 is GTSNPN, CDR2 SVGIG (reference sequence).

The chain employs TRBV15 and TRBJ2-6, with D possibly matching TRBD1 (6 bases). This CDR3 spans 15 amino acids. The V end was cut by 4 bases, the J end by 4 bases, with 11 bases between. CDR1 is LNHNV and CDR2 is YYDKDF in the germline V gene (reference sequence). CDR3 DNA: TGTGCCACCAGCACCACCCAGGGGGGGGCCAACGTCCTGACTTTC. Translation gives CATSTTQGGANVLTF.

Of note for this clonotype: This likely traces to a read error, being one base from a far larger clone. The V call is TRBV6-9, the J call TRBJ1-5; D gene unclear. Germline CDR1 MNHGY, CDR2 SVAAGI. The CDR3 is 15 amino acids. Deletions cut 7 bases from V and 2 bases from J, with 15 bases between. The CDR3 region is CASIYSGNGNQPQHF. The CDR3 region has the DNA TGTGCCAGCATTTACTCGGGTAACGGCAATCAGCCCCAGCATTTT.

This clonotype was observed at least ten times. The CDR3 DNA sequence: TGTGCCAGCTCGCTCACGGGGGGAGCTTTCTTT. Translation: CASSLTGGAFF. The chain employs TRBV18 and TRBJ1-1, with a weak D call TRBD1 (5 bases). Trimming stripped 6 bases from V and 10 bases from J, with 12 bases between. The CDR3 covers 11 residues. Germline CDR1 KGHSH, CDR2 LQKENI.

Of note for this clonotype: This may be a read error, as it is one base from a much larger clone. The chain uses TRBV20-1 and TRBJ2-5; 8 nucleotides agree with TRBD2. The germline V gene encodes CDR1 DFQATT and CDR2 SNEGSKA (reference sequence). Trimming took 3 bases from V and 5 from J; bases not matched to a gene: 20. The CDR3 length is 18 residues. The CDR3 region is CSASNPGSRIAGPETQYF. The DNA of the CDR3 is TGCAGTGCTAGTAACCCTGGGTCCAGGATAGCGGGACCCGAGACCCAGTACTTC.

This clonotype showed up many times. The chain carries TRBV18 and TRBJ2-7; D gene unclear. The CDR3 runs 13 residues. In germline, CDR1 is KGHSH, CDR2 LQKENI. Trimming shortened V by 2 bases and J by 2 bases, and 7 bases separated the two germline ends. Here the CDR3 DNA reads TGTGCCAGCTCACCAGGGCTAGCCTACGAGCAGTACTTC. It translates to CASSPGLAYEQYF. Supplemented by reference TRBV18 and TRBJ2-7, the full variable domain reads NAGVMQNPRHLVRRRGQEARLRCSPMKGHSHVYWYRQLPEEGLKFMVYLQKENIIDESGMPKERFSAEFPKEGPSILRIQQVVRGDSAAYFCASSPGLAYEQYFGPGTRLTVT.

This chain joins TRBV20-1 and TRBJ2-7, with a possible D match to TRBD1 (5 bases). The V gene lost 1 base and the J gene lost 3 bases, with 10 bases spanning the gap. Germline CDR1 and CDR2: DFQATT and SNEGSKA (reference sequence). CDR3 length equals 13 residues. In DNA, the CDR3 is TGCAGTGCTAGAGTGACAGAGGACTACGAGCAGTACTTC. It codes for CSARVTEDYEQYF.

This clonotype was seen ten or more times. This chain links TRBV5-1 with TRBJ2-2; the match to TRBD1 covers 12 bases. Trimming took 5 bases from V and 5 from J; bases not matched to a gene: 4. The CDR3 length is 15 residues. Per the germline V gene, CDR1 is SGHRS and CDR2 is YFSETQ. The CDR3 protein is CASRPGQGATGELFF. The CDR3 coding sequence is TGCGCCAGCAGGCCGGGACAGGGGGCAACCGGGGAGCTGTTTTTT.

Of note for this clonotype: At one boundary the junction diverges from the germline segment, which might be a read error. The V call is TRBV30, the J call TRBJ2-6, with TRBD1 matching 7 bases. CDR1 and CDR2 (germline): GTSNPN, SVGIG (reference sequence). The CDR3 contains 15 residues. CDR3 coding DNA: TGTGCCTGTACCCTCGAGGGGGCTGGGTCCAACGTCCTGACTTTC. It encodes CACTLEGAGSNVLTF. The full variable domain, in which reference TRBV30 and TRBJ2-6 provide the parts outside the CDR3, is SQTIHQWPATLVQPVGSPLSLECTVEGTSNPNLYWYRQAAGRGLQLLFYSVGIGQISSEVPQNLSASRPQDRQFILSSKKLLLSDSGFYLCACTLEGAGSNVLTFGAGSRLTVL.

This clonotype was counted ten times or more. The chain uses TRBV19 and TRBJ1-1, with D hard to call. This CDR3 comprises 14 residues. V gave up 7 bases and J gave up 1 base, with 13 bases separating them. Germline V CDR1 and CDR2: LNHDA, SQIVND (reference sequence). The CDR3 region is CASTPNRPNTEAFF. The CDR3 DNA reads TGTGCCAGTACCCCAAACCGACCGAACACTGAAGCTTTCTTT.

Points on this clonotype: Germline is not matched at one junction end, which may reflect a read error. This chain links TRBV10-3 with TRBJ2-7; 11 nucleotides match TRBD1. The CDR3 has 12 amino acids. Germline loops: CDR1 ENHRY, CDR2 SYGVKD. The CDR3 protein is CAISGTGGEHYF. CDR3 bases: TGTGCCATCAGTGGGACAGGGGGCGAGCATTACTTC.

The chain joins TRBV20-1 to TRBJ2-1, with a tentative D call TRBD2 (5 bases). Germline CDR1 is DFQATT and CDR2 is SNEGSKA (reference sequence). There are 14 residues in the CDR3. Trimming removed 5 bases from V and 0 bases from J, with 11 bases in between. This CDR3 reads CSAPSADSYNEQFF. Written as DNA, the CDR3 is TGCAGTGCTCCCTCAGCGGACTCCTACAATGAGCAGTTCTTC.

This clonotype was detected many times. The CDR3 loop is CASSQGTLSDYEQYF. The DNA of the CDR3 is TGTGCCAGCAGCCAAGGGACATTATCCGACTACGAGCAGTACTTC. The J gene is TRBJ2-7, the V gene TRBV3-1, with D perhaps matching TRBD1 (5 bases). The CDR3 consists of 15 residues. The V end lost 1 base, the J end lost 3 bases, and 13 bases lay between the germline ends. Germline V gene lookup returns CDR1 LGHDT and CDR2 YNNKEL (reference sequence).

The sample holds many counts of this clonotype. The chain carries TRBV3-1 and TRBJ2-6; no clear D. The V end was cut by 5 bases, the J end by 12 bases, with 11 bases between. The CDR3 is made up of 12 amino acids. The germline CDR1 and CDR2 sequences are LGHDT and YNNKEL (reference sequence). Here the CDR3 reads CASSSTTPVLTF. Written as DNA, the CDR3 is TGTGCCAGCAGCTCCACGACTCCCGTCCTGACTTTC.

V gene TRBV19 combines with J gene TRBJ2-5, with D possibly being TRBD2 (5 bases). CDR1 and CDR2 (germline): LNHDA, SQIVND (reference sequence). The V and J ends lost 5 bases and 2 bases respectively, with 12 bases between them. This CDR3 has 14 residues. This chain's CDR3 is CASSRGTMQETQYF. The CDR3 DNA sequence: TGTGCCAGTAGTCGGGGAACAATGCAAGAGACCCAGTACTTC.

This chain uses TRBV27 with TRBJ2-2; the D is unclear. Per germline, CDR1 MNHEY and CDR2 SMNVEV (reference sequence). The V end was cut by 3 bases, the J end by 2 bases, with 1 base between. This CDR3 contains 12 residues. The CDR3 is CASSFNTGELFF. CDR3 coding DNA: TGTGCCAGCAGTTTCAACACCGGGGAGCTGTTTTTT.

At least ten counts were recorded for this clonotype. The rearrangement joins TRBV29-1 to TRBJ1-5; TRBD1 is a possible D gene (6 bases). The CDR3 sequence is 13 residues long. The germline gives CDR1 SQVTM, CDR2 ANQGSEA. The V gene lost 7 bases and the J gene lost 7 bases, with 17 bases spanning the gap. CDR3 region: CSGISGDGQPQHF. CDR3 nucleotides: TGCAGCGGCATATCAGGGGACGGACAGCCCCAGCATTTT.

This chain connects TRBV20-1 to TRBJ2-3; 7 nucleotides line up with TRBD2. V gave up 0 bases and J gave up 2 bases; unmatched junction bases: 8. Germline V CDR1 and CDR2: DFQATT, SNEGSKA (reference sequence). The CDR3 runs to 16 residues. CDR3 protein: CSARDRLRGSTDTQYF. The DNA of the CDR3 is TGCAGTGCTAGAGATCGGTTGCGGGGGTCCACAGATACGCAGTATTTT.

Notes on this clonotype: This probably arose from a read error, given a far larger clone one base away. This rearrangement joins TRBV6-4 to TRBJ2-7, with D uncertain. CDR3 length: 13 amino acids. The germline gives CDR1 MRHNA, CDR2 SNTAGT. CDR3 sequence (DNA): TGTGCCATCAGTCTTCACCGATCCTACGAGCAGTACTTC. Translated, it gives CAISLHRSYEQYF.

In DNA form, the CDR3 reads TGTGCCAGCAGTGATCCGGTCGTTAGCACTGAAGCTTTCTTT. Amino acid sequence: CASSDPVVSTEAFF. J is TRBJ1-1 and V is TRBV2; D is unresolved. The CDR3 spans 14 residues. The germline gives CDR1 SNHLY, CDR2 FYNNEI. V dropped 3 bases and J dropped 4 bases, with 12 bases sitting between them.

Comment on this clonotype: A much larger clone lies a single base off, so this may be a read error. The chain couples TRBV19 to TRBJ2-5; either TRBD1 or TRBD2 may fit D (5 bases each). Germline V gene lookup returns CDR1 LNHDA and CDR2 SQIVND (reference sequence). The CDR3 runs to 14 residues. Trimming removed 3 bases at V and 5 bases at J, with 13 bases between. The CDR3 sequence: CASSMGPAGETQYF. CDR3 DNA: TGTGCCAGTAGTATGGGACCCGCCGGCGAGACCCAGTACTTC.

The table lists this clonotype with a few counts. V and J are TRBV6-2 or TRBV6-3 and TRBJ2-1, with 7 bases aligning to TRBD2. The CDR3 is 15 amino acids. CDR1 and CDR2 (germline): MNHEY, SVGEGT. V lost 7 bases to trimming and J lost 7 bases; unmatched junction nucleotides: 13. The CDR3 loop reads CASTLSGGGRNEQFF. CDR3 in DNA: TGTGCCAGCACCCTCTCGGGGGGTGGACGGAATGAGCAGTTCTTC.

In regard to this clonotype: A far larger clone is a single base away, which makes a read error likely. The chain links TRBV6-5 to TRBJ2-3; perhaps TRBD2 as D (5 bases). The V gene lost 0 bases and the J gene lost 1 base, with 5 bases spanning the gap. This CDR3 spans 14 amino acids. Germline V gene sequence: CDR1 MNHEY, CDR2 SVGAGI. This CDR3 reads CASSYSEGTDTQYF. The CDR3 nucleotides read TGTGCCAGCAGTTACTCGGAGGGCACAGATACGCAGTATTTT.

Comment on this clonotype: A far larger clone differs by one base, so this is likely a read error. The CDR3 DNA reads as TGTGCCAGCAGCCAGGGCCAGGTGAGTTCACCCCTCCACTTT. It encodes CASSQGQVSSPLHF. The V gene is TRBV6-5, the J gene TRBJ1-6, with D possibly being TRBD1 (5 bases). In germline, CDR1 is MNHEY, CDR2 SVGAGI. This CDR3 spans 14 amino acids. V was clipped by 6 bases and J by 9 bases, with 15 bases between them.